The 30 T cell receptor beta chains given below trace back to one sample, sequenced in a study of blood T cell repertoires in COVID-19. TCRdb's copy holds only in-frame clones and misses some; the assay was immunoSEQ multiplex PCR. The data hold around 300,000 clones, with 86% observed a single time. The sample was peripheral blood. These receptors were obtained from a young woman with active or convalescent COVID-19.

This chain uses TRBV19 with TRBJ1-1; 9 nucleotides agree with TRBD1. This CDR3 comprises 13 residues. Germline CDR1 reads LNHDA; CDR2 reads SQIVND (reference sequence). J gave up 11 bases and V 10 bases, and 14 bases lay outside the gene matches. The CDR3 loop is CATTDRGGGLAFF. The CDR3 DNA follows: TGTGCCACCACGGACAGGGGCGGAGGGCTGGCTTTCTTT. Combining the CDR3 with reference TRBV19 and TRBJ1-1 gives the whole variable domain DGGITQSPKYLFRKEGQNVTLSCEQNLNHDAMYWYRQDPGQGLRLIYYSQIVNDFQKGDIAEGYSVSREKKESFPLTVTSAQKNPTAFYLCATTDRGGGLAFFGQGTRLTVV.

V usage is TRBV7-2 and J usage is TRBJ2-7; 7 bases map to TRBD2. This CDR3 contains 15 residues. V was pared by 5 bases and J by 3 bases, with 10 bases of the junction left unmatched. CDR1 and CDR2 from the germline V gene are SGHTA and FQGNSA. The DNA for the CDR3 is TGTGCCAGCAGCCCCTCGCGGGGGTTCCTCTACGAGCAGTACTTC. Its translation: CASSPSRGFLYEQYF.

The chain carries TRBV5-1 and TRBJ2-2; D is uncertain. V was cut by 1 base and J by 5 bases, with 12 bases left in between. The CDR3 has 15 amino acids. Germline V gene sequence: CDR1 SGHRS, CDR2 YFSETQ. The CDR3 DNA is TGCGCCAGCAGCTTGTTTTTGTCTTCTACCGGGGAGCTGTTTTTT. This codes for CASSLFLSSTGELFF.

This clone was counted a few times. This sequence joins TRBV2 and TRBJ2-5; 8 bases align to TRBD1. The CDR3 is 15 amino acids. With 7 bases clipped from V and 3 bases from J, the junction kept 10 bases outside the gene matches. CDR1 is SNHLY and CDR2 is FYNNEI in the germline V gene. CDR3 bases: TGTGCCAGCAAACCTACACTGGACAGGGAAGAGACCCAGTACTTC. Its protein is CASKPTLDREETQYF.

The rearrangement uses TRBV19 and TRBJ2-2; weak D call: TRBD1 (6 bases). With 3 bases removed from V and 6 bases from J, the gap between germline ends came to 11 bases. This CDR3 has 14 residues. Per the germline V gene, CDR1 is LNHDA and CDR2 is SQIVND (reference sequence). The CDR3 DNA reads as TGTGCCAGTAGTATTTATGAGGGGGCCGGGGAGCTGTTTTTT. Protein sequence: CASSIYEGAGELFF.

This clone showed up just a few times. The gene calls are TRBV28 and TRBJ2-7; no firm D call. Trimming removed 3 bases from V and 2 bases from J, with 8 bases in between. Germline V gene data show CDR1 as MDHEN and CDR2 as SYDVKM. The CDR3 loop spans 13 amino acids. CDR3 in DNA: TGTGCCAGCAGTTTGGCCAGTGCCTACGAGCAGTACTTC. Its translation: CASSLASAYEQYF.

The chain is built from TRBV18 and TRBJ1-1; 8 positions match TRBD1. CDR1 is KGHSH, CDR2 LQKENI, per germline. The CDR3 is made up of 16 amino acids. V shed 5 bases, J shed 0 bases, and the junction held 8 bases outside the gene matches. The CDR3 DNA follows: TGTGCCAGCTCAATCCAGGGGGCTAGCATGAACACTGAAGCTTTCTTT. It is translated as CASSIQGASMNTEAFF. Variable domain in full (rest from reference TRBV18 and TRBJ1-1): NAGVMQNPRHLVRRRGQEARLRCSPMKGHSHVYWYRQLPEEGLKFMVYLQKENIIDESGMPKERFSAEFPKEGPSILRIQQVVRGDSAAYFCASSIQGASMNTEAFFGQGTRLTVV.

The rearrangement uses TRBV28 and TRBJ1-6; possible D gene TRBD1, 5 bases. The CDR3 loop spans 16 amino acids. Per germline, CDR1 MDHEN and CDR2 SYDVKM. V gave up 5 bases and J gave up 0 bases, with 11 bases separating them. CDR3 in amino acids: CASSGTWISYNSPLHF. The CDR3 bases are TGTGCCAGCAGTGGGACTTGGATCTCCTATAATTCACCCCTCCACTTT.

As for this clone: One junction end disagrees with the germline gene, perhaps due to a read error. The chain is built from TRBV2 and TRBJ2-6, with D tentatively TRBD1 (6 bases). Looked up from germline, CDR1 is SNHLY and CDR2 is FYNNEI. The CDR3 extends over 13 amino acids. CDR3 DNA: TGTGCCAGCAGTGAGGCAGGGGTAAATGTGCGGTCTTTC. Translated, it gives CASSEAGVNVRSF.

This chain links TRBV3-1 (or the pseudogene TRBV3-2) with TRBJ2-5, with TRBD2 matching 8 bases. The ends lost 4 bases at V and 5 bases at J; junction bases unmatched: 12. Germline loops: CDR1 LGHDT, CDR2 YNNKEL (reference sequence). The CDR3 loop spans 16 amino acids. The CDR3 bases are TGTGCCAGCAGCCGCCGGGGGGGGACGGGTCGCGAGACCCAGTACTTC. Its translation: CASSRRGGTGRETQYF.

The chain is built from TRBV6-5 and TRBJ2-7, with unresolved D. V lost 7 bases to trimming and J lost 2 bases, with 12 bases between them. The germline V gene has CDR1 MNHEY and CDR2 SVGAGI. This CDR3 is 13 amino acids long. The CDR3 nucleotides read TGTGCCAGCATCTCCTGGAGCCCCTACGAGCAGTACTTC. Its translation: CASISWSPYEQYF.

This clone was counted a single time. The rearrangement joins TRBV7-9 to TRBJ1-1; D uncertain. Germline lookup yields CDR1 SEHNR and CDR2 FQNEAQ (reference sequence). CDR3 length: 13 residues. The ends were cut back, 5 bases at V and 4 bases at J, with 11 bases in the middle. Here the CDR3 reads CASSRLRGTEAFF. In nucleotides, the CDR3 is TGTGCCAGCAGCCGACTCCGGGGCACTGAAGCTTTCTTT.

The chain has TRBV6-1 and TRBJ2-5, with 7 positions matching TRBD2. Germline-derived CDR1 and CDR2 are MNHNS and SASEGT. With 2 bases clipped from V and 6 bases from J, the junction kept 9 bases outside the gene matches. The CDR3 spans 15 residues. CDR3 nucleotides: TGTGCCAGCAGTGAAAGCTCGCGGGGGTGGAAGACCCAGTACTTC. Amino acids: CASSESSRGWKTQYF.

CDR3 coding DNA: TGTGCCAGCAGAAGGGGGATTAACTATGGCTACACCTTC. Encoded protein: CASRRGINYGYTF. V gene TRBV28 combines with J gene TRBJ1-2, with a weak D call TRBD1 (6 bases). Germline CDR1 reads MDHEN; CDR2 reads SYDVKM. Trimming took 6 bases from V and 1 from J, leaving 9 bases between them. This CDR3 comprises 13 residues.

This CDR3 reads CASSQELGSSYEQYF. CDR3 DNA sequence: TGTGCCAGCAGCCAAGAATTGGGCAGCTCCTACGAGCAGTACTTC. The rearrangement links TRBV14 to TRBJ2-7; D call uncertain. This CDR3 comprises 15 residues. CDR1 and CDR2 (germline): SGHDN, FVKESK. V lost 0 bases and J 0 bases, leaving 9 bases between the germline ends.

The rearrangement joins TRBV2 to TRBJ2-5; 12 positions match TRBD2. The CDR3 is 18 amino acids. J lost 5 bases, V lost 6 bases, and 16 bases had no gene match. Germline V lookup: CDR1 SNHLY, CDR2 FYNNEI. As DNA, the CDR3 is TGTGCCAGCAGGGCCATGACTAGCGGGAGACCTACGGGGGAGACCCAGTACTTC. Its translation is CASRAMTSGRPTGETQYF. The full variable domain, rest sourced from reference TRBV2 and TRBJ2-5, is EPEVTQTPSHQVTQMGQEVILRCVPISNHLYFYWYRQILGQKVEFLVSFYNNEISEKSEIFDDQFSVERPDGSNFTLKIRSTKLEDSAMYFCASRAMTSGRPTGETQYFGPGTRLLVL.

The chain employs TRBV7-9 and TRBJ2-7, with 8 bases matching TRBD1. Trimming cost V 4 bases and J 3 bases; bases outside gene matches: 14. Germline V gene data show CDR1 as SEHNR and CDR2 as FQNEAQ (reference sequence). This CDR3 region has 17 residues. The CDR3 protein is CASSWAGRTGLVYEQYF. The CDR3 DNA is TGTGCCAGCAGCTGGGCGGGGAGGACAGGGTTAGTCTACGAGCAGTACTTC.

The V call is TRBV12-1, the J call TRBJ1-2; TRBD1 reflects the table's D call only, with no check against the DNA. TRBV12-1 is a pseudogene segment. This CDR3 spans 14 amino acids. The CDR3 DNA sequence: TGTGCCAGCAGCTCCCCACAGGGGACCTATGGCTACACCTTC. Translation gives CASSSPQGTYGYTF.

The rearrangement joins TRBV29-1 to TRBJ1-1; 9 positions agree with TRBD1. Germline assignment: CDR1 SQVTM and CDR2 ANQGSEA. The CDR3 loop spans 16 amino acids. The V gene end was trimmed by 4 bases and the J gene end by 2 bases; junction bases not matched to a gene: 11. The CDR3 here is CSVVMEGTGLNTEAFF. In DNA, the CDR3 is TGCAGCGTTGTAATGGAAGGGACAGGGCTAAACACTGAAGCTTTCTTT.

This clone was recorded a few times. The rearrangement links TRBV2 to TRBJ1-5; D perhaps matches TRBD1 (6 bases). This CDR3 region has 14 residues. Germline CDR1 SNHLY, CDR2 FYNNEI. Deletions cut 6 bases from V and 4 bases from J, with 13 bases between. The CDR3 DNA is TGTGCCAGCAGAGACATGGGGGCTAATCAGCCCCAGCATTTT. It translates to CASRDMGANQPQHF.

The gene calls are TRBV28 and TRBJ2-5; TRBD1 agrees at 12 bases. The CDR3 totals 16 residues. Germline V gene lookup returns CDR1 MDHEN and CDR2 SYDVKM. With V trimmed by 5 bases and J by 5 bases, 9 bases remained unmatched. This CDR3 is CASSPTGTGGLETQYF. The CDR3 nucleotides read TGTGCCAGCAGTCCAACCGGGACAGGGGGCCTGGAGACCCAGTACTTC.

The chain couples TRBV6-5 to TRBJ1-3; D is possibly TRBD1 (6 bases). V dropped 7 bases and J dropped 0 bases, with 10 bases sitting between them. Germline lookup yields CDR1 MNHEY and CDR2 SVGAGI. CDR3 length: 14 amino acids. This CDR3 is CASKRDNSGNTIYF. For the CDR3, the DNA is TGTGCCAGCAAACGGGACAACTCTGGAAACACCATATATTTT.

This clone was found a few times. The chain is built from TRBV30 and TRBJ1-1; no reliable D call. CDR3 length: 14 residues. V lost 7 bases to trimming and J lost 3 bases, with 18 bases between them. Germline V gene sequence: CDR1 GTSNPN, CDR2 SVGIG (reference sequence). CDR3 nucleotides: TGTGCCTTACATCTTCCCGGGAGGGACACTGAAGCTTTCTTT. Its translation: CALHLPGRDTEAFF.

The V and J genes are TRBV19 and TRBJ2-1, with TRBD1 matching over 8 bases. Losses at the gene ends were 3 bases for V and 9 bases for J; bases not matched to a gene: 10. Germline V gene lookup returns CDR1 LNHDA and CDR2 SQIVND (reference sequence). This CDR3 spans 15 amino acids. In DNA, the CDR3 is TGTGCCAGTAGTATGACAGGGGCCCCCGCGAGTGAGCAGTTCTTC. The encoded protein is CASSMTGAPASEQFF.

The rearrangement uses TRBV7-2 and TRBJ2-5; the match to TRBD2 covers 10 bases. Germline loops: CDR1 SGHTA, CDR2 FQGNSA. The ends lost 6 bases at V and 4 bases at J; junction bases unmatched: 5. The CDR3 totals 14 residues. CDR3 loop: CASRQTSGVETQYF. Written as DNA, the CDR3 is TGTGCCAGCAGGCAAACTAGCGGGGTAGAGACCCAGTACTTC.

A note on this clone: The same CDR3 also results from other DNA sequences found in this sample. J is TRBJ1-2 and V is TRBV6-5, with D possibly TRBD1 on 5 matching bases. V gave up 2 bases and J gave up 4 bases, with 8 bases separating them. Germline loops: CDR1 MNHEY, CDR2 SVGAGI. CDR3 length: 13 residues. The CDR3 reads CASSYDRAYGYTF. CDR3 DNA: TGTGCCAGCAGTTACGACAGAGCCTATGGCTACACCTTC.

This rearrangement joins TRBV2 to TRBJ1-1, with D unresolved. Germline lookup yields CDR1 SNHLY and CDR2 FYNNEI. Deletions cut 5 bases from V and 2 bases from J, with 6 bases between. The length of the CDR3 is 12 residues. In DNA form, the CDR3 reads TGTGCCAGCAGTCGGGATAACACTGAAGCTTTCTTT. Amino acid sequence: CASSRDNTEAFF. Full variable domain (missing parts from reference TRBV2 and TRBJ1-1): EPEVTQTPSHQVTQMGQEVILRCVPISNHLYFYWYRQILGQKVEFLVSFYNNEISEKSEIFDDQFSVERPDGSNFTLKIRSTKLEDSAMYFCASSRDNTEAFFGQGTRLTVV.

The J gene is TRBJ1-3, the V gene TRBV6-2 or TRBV6-3, with D perhaps matching TRBD1 (5 bases). The V gene's germline CDR1 is MNHEY and CDR2 SVGEGT. The CDR3 length is 15 residues. The V gene lost 2 bases and the J gene lost 2 bases, with 10 bases spanning the gap. The CDR3 loop reads CASSYGTLPGNTIYF. CDR3 coding DNA: TGTGCCAGCAGTTACGGGACTCTCCCTGGAAACACCATATATTTT.

A single count supports this clone. V gene TRBV6-5 combines with J gene TRBJ1-2; 7 bases line up with TRBD1. The germline gives CDR1 MNHEY, CDR2 SVGAGI. This CDR3 is built from 15 residues. The J segment lost 3 bases and the V segment lost 4 bases, leaving 8 bases of the junction unmatched. CDR3 region: CASSFHTGTDYGYTF. The CDR3 DNA reads as TGTGCCAGCAGTTTCCATACTGGGACAGACTATGGCTACACCTTC.

The rearrangement links TRBV5-1 to TRBJ2-5, with TRBD1 matching 10 bases. This CDR3 spans 16 amino acids. CDR1 is SGHRS, CDR2 YFSETQ, per germline. The trim removed 1 base at V and 5 bases at J, leaving 8 bases unmatched. This chain's CDR3 is CASSLKVGTGDETQYF. CDR3 DNA: TGCGCCAGCAGCTTGAAGGTGGGGACAGGGGACGAGACCCAGTACTTC.